The sequence of this T cell receptor (beta chain) was determined in a study of Tregs in tolerant kidney transplant recipients. Across the whole study: Sorting of CD4+CD25+CD127- cells followed approximately three-day belatacept mixed lymphocyte reactions, sometimes with roughly 5-day graft donor restimulation. Recipient cells were told from donor cells by antibody staining.

To note about this clone: Its antigen is currently unknown.

Data came from immunoSEQ multiplex PCR; TCRdb stores just in-frame clones and leaves some out. Seen here are about 31,000 clones, about four fifths observed once, and the top ten hold approximately 2.4%. Trimming took 5 bases from V and 15 from J; bases not matched to a gene: 19. The CDR3 consists of 17 residues. CDR1 is MGHDK, CDR2 SYGVNS, per germline. Sequencing was carried out using Tregs from blood cultured with allogeneic cells. The chain has TRBV25-1 and TRBJ2-1, with 13 bases that match TRBD2. The source is a human donor in good health. The CDR3 region has the DNA TGTGCCAGCAGTCCCCGTACCCCGGGACTAGCGGGGAGGCTTGCGTTCTTC. This gives the protein CASSPRTPGLAGRLAFF. Complete variable domain (other parts from reference TRBV25-1 and TRBJ2-1): EADIYQTPRYLVIGTGKKITLECSQTMGHDKMYWYQQDPGMELHLIHYSYGVNSTEKGDLSSESTVSRIRTEHFPLTLESARPSHTSQYLCASSPRTPGLAGRLAFFGPGTRLTVL.